The TCR beta chain under discussion was sequenced for a study of blood T cell repertoires in COVID-19. Study overall: Sites in the United States, Italy and Spain provided acute and convalescent COVID-19 samples. Sample material is recorded as cDNA or gDNA derived from T cells, B-cell-depleted T cells, or PBMCs.

Authors' methods: Reference gene primers were amplified, and this amplification served to estimate nucleated cell counts. Method: immunoSEQ multiplex PCR; TCRdb's copy keeps in-frame clones and lacks some. The V and J calls and clone size are taken from that table; D and trimming were inferred from the DNA. This table has roughly 70,000 clones, around 92% appearing once. Germline CDR1 is MNHEY and CDR2 is SVGEGT. The CDR3 extends over 15 amino acids. V lost 2 bases and J lost 3; bases outside the gene matches: 3. This chain joins TRBV6-2 or TRBV6-3 and TRBJ1-5; 8 positions agree with TRBD1. The origin of this receptor is a human donor with active COVID-19. The donor label of this sample is uncertain. Input material: peripheral blood. The CDR3 protein is CASSYEDRVNQPQHF. The CDR3 DNA is TGTGCCAGCAGTTACGAGGACAGGGTCAATCAGCCCCAGCATTTT.